The sequence of this TCR beta chain was determined in a study of control samples from healthy donors and cancer patients (dated by TCRdb to the early 2020s). Libraries came from the immunoSEQ multiplex PCR assay. The clones in this table, taken by TCRdb from immuneACCESS, are in-frame only. Not every clone is retained; where verified, under half of the shortfall comes from an unresolved V gene, and the cause of the rest is unknown. The sample records 5,500 to 7,500 clones, over 60% of which are singletons. Jointly, the top ten make up about 7.3% of the sample. Taken from the germline V gene (reference sequence), the CDR1 and CDR2 loops are LNHDA and SQIVND. V is pared back by 4 bases and J by 1 base, with 10 bases lying between the germline termini. The CDR3 contains 14 residues, cysteine and phenylalanine counted. Solely the CDR3 DNA is kept, with 42 bases framed from the first base. To note about this clone: Its antigen is not yet known. No base quality values were provided; no much bigger clone lies one nucleotide off.

The rearranged segments are TRBV19 and TRBJ1-1; the D segment cannot be called with confidence. This clonotype was sampled from a male donor with melanoma. The specimen sequenced was formalin-fixed, paraffin-embedded tissue. For the CDR3, the sequence is CASSRAGANTEAFF. The nucleotides read TGTGCCAGTAGTAGGGCAGGAGCGAACACTGAAGCTTTCTTT.